Listed below are T cell receptor beta chains from one sample, sequenced in a study of T cell changes during pregnancy in multiple sclerosis. Only in-frame clones appear in the TCRdb table, and some are missing; sequencing was by immunoSEQ multiplex PCR. Here the sample spans tens of thousands of clones, about 91% being singletons. This material consisted of peripheral blood, taken in the third trimester of pregnancy. The receptors were sampled from a female donor with multiple sclerosis, enrolled in a pregnancy study. Both conserved end residues are part of each CDR3. A D gene is named only where the DNA matches it firmly. Clone size, where shown, is once, few, many, or a class for clones that have expanded.

size: -
J: TRBJ2-7
V: TRBV2
D: TRBD1
CDR3: CASSGRTGSYEQYF
DNA: TGTGCCAGCAGTGGTCGGACAGGCTCCTACGAGCAGTACTTC

size: -
J: TRBJ2-2
V: TRBV28
D: TRBD1
CDR3: CASTRQGMAGELFF
DNA: TGTGCCAGCACCCGACAGGGGATGGCCGGGGAGCTGTTTTTT

size: -
J: TRBJ1-6
V: TRBV27
D: -
CDR3: CASSFTSGLGNSPLHF
DNA: TGTGCCAGCAGTTTCACCAGTGGTCTCGGGAATTCACCCCTCCACTTT

size: -
J: TRBJ1-1
V: TRBV5-4
D: -
CDR3: CASSLAPTGNTEAFF
DNA: TGTGCCAGCAGCTTGGCCCCGACAGGGAACACTGAAGCTTTCTTT

size: -
J: TRBJ2-7
V: TRBV27
D: -
CDR3: CASSTRGITSYEQYF
DNA: TGTGCCAGCAGCACCAGGGGAATTACTTCCTACGAGCAGTACTTC

size: -
J: TRBJ2-3
V: TRBV5-8
D: -
CDR3: CASSLGQGGNADTQYF
DNA: TGTGCCAGCAGCTTGGGGCAGGGGGGTAACGCAGATACGCAGTATTTT

size: -
J: TRBJ2-2
V: TRBV4-1
D: TRBD2
CDR3: CASSHLAGVLTGELFF
DNA: TGCGCCAGCAGCCACCTAGCGGGAGTTTTAACCGGGGAGCTGTTTTTT

size: -
J: TRBJ2-7
V: TRBV18
D: -
CDR3: CASSPQSSYEQYF
DNA: TGTGCCAGCTCACCACAGAGCTCCTACGAGCAGTACTTC

size: -
J: TRBJ2-3
V: TRBV27
D: TRBD2
CDR3: CASSPTSGTSTDTQYF
DNA: TGTGCCAGCAGTCCGACTAGCGGAACTAGCACAGATACGCAGTATTTT

size: -
J: TRBJ2-6
V: TRBV5-8
D: TRBD1
CDR3: CASSSGTASSGANVLTF
DNA: TGTGCCAGCAGCTCCGGGACAGCTAGCTCTGGGGCCAACGTCCTGACTTTC

size: -
J: TRBJ2-3
V: TRBV10-3
D: -
CDR3: CATTEQGAHTDTQYF
DNA: TGTGCCACAACGGAACAGGGAGCCCACACAGATACGCAGTATTTT

size: -
J: TRBJ1-1
V: TRBV9
D: -
CDR3: CASSVGPGFSTEAFF
DNA: TGTGCCAGCAGCGTAGGGCCGGGTTTCTCCACTGAAGCTTTCTTT

size: -
J: TRBJ2-5
V: TRBV2
D: TRBD2
CDR3: CASSGQTSGRMEETQYF
DNA: TGTGCCAGCAGTGGCCAGACTAGCGGGAGGATGGAGGAGACCCAGTACTTC

size: -
J: TRBJ1-1
V: TRBV7-2
D: -
CDR3: CASSLVAGNTEAFF
DNA: TGTGCCAGCAGCTTAGTGGCAGGGAACACTGAAGCTTTCTTT

size: -
J: TRBJ2-1
V: TRBV9
D: -
CDR3: CASSVAGVTYNEQFF
DNA: TGTGCCAGCAGCGTAGCGGGAGTAACCTACAATGAGCAGTTCTTC

size: -
J: TRBJ1-5
V: TRBV5-8
D: TRBD1
CDR3: CASLPPGTGSNQPQHF
DNA: TGTGCCAGCCTACCACCGGGGACAGGAAGCAATCAGCCCCAGCATTTT

size: once
J: TRBJ1-1
V: TRBV6-6
D: TRBD1
CDR3: CASVPYRGEAFF
DNA: TGTGCCAGCGTCCCCTACAGGGGAGAAGCTTTCTTT

size: -
J: TRBJ2-1
V: TRBV30
D: -
CDR3: CAWSVWGHEQFF
DNA: TGTGCCTGGAGTGTCTGGGGGCATGAGCAGTTCTTC

size: -
J: TRBJ2-1
V: TRBV15
D: TRBD2
CDR3: CATSGGTSGYNEQFF
DNA: TGTGCCACCAGCGGGGGGACTAGCGGTTACAATGAGCAGTTCTTC

size: -
J: TRBJ2-7
V: TRBV7-9
D: TRBD2
CDR3: CASSDASGFTYEQYF
DNA: TGTGCCAGCAGCGACGCTAGCGGGTTTACCTACGAGCAGTACTTC

size: -
J: TRBJ2-7
V: TRBV5-1
D: TRBD2
CDR3: CASSSGLAGVSYEQYF
DNA: TGCGCCAGCAGCTCGGGACTAGCGGGAGTGTCCTACGAGCAGTACTTC

size: once
J: TRBJ2-3
V: TRBV7-2
D: -
CDR3: CASSSRGGPTDTQYF
DNA: TGTGCCAGCAGCTCGCGAGGAGGCCCCACAGATACGCAGTATTTT

size: -
J: TRBJ2-5
V: TRBV5-1
D: -
CDR3: CASSPLGVDQETQYF
DNA: TGCGCCAGCAGCCCCCTGGGAGTAGACCAAGAGACCCAGTACTTC